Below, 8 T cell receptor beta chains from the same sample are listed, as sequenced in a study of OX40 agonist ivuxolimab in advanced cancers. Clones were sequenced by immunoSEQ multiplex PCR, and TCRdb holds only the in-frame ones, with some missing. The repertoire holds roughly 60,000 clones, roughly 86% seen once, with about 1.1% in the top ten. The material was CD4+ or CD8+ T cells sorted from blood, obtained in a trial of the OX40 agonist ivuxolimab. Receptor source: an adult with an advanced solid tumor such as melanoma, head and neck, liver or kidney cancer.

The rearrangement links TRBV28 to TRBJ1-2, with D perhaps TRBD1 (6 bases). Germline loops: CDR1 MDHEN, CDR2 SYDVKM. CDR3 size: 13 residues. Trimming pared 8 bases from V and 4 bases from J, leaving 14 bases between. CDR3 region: CASRSWTVYGYTF. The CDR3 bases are TGTGCCAGCCGCTCTTGGACAGTCTATGGCTACACCTTC.

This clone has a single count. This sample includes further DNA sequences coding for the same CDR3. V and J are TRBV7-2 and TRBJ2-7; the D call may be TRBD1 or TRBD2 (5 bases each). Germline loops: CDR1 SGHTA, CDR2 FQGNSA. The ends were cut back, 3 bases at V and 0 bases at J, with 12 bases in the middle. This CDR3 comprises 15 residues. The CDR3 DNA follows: TGTGCCAGCAGCTTTCCGGCAGGGAGCTCCTACGAGCAGTACTTC. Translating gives CASSFPAGSSYEQYF.

In DNA form, the CDR3 reads TGTGCCAGCAGTACTAGCGGGAGATCGGATACGCAGTATTTT. It specifies CASSTSGRSDTQYF. V and J are TRBV2 and TRBJ2-3; 11 nucleotides agree with TRBD2. Losses at the gene ends were 5 bases for V and 6 bases for J; bases not matched to a gene: 4. CDR1 is SNHLY and CDR2 is FYNNEI in the germline V gene. The CDR3 sequence is 14 residues long.

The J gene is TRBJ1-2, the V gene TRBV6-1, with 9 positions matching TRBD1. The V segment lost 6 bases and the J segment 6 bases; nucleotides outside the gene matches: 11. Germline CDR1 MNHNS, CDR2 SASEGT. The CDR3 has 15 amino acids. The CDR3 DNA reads TGTGCCAGCAGCCCCCGGGACAGGGATCGTAATGGCTACACCTTC. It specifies CASSPRDRDRNGYTF.

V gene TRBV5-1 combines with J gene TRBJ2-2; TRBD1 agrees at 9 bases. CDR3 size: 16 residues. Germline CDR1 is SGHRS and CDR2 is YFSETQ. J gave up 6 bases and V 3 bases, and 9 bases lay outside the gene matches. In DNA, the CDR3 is TGCGCCAGCAGCTGGGGGTGGACAGGGGAGCCCGGGGAGCTGTTTTTT. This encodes CASSWGWTGEPGELFF. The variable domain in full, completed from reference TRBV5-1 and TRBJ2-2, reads KAGVTQTPRYLIKTRGQQVTLSCSPISGHRSVSWYQQTPGQGLQFLFEYFSETQRNKGNFPGRFSGRQFSNSRSEMNVSTLELGDSALYLCASSWGWTGEPGELFFGEGSRLTVL.

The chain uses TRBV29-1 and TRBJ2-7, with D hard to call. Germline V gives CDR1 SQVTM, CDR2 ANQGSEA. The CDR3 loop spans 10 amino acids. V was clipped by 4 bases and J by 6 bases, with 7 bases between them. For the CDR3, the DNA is TGCAGCGTTGGAGAATTCGAGCAGTACTTC. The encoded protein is CSVGEFEQYF.

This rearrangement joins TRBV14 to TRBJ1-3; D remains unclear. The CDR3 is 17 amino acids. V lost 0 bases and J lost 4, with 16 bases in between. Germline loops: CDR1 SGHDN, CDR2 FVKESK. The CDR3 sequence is CASSQDPPGNWGNTIYF. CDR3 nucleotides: TGTGCCAGCAGCCAAGATCCCCCGGGGAATTGGGGAAACACCATATATTTT. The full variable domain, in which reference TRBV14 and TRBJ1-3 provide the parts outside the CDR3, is EAGVTQFPSHSVIEKGQTVTLRCDPISGHDNLYWYRRVMGKEIKFLLHFVKESKQDESGMPNNRFLAERTGGTYSTLKVQPAELEDSGVYFCASSQDPPGNWGNTIYFGEGSWLTVV.

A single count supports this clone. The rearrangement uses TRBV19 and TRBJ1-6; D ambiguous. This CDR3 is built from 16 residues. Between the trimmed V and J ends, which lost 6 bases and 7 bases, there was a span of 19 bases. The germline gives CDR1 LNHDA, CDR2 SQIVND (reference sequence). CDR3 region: CASRGIQNLLNSPLHF. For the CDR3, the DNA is TGTGCCAGTAGGGGGATACAGAATCTACTAAATTCACCCCTCCACTTT.